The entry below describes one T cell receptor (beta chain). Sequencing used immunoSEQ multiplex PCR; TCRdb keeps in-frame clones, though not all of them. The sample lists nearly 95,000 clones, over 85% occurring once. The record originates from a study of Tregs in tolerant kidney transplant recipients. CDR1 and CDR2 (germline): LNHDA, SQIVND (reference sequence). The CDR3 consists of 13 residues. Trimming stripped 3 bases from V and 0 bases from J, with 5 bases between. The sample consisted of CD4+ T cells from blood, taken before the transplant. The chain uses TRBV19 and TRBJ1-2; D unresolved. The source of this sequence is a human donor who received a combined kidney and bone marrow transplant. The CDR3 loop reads CASSILSNYGYTF. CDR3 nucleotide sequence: TGTGCCAGTAGTATCTTATCTAACTATGGCTACACCTTC.